This TCR beta chain derives from a study of blood T cells in healthy people across ages. Study-wide findings and caveats: TCR beta diversity, measured per million T cells, fell in a roughly linear way with age. Diversity estimated from one million T cells was considered an underestimate.

The sample holds a few counts of this clonotype. Antigen: not known. Approximately 10 milliliters was the volume of peripheral blood drawn from each donor. Primed by a sample-barcoded 5' primer and a J-beta primer mix, a second PCR proceeded for about 7 to 11 cycles. TCRdb called the 5' RACE reads again in MiXCR, with one record for every CDR3 protein. Counted here are around 870,000 distinct CDR3 sequences, 25% to 30% occurring once; the ten biggest clones make up around 15%. The sample taken for sequencing was blood. The receptor's source is a woman of 80 years or more in good health.

The CDR3 coding sequence is TGTGCCAGCTCAACCGCCGCGGTCAGAGTGTACCAAGAGACCCAGTACTTC. It yields the protein CASSTAAVRVYQETQYF. This chain links TRBV18 with TRBJ2-5; D is ambiguous. Germline CDR1 is KGHSH and CDR2 is LQKENI. This CDR3 comprises 17 residues. V was pared by 5 bases and J by 0 bases, with 19 bases between.